This T cell receptor (beta chain) was sequenced during a study of blood T cell repertoires in COVID-19. Study summary: The study drew acute and convalescent COVID-19 samples from the United States, Italy and Spain. Sources were T cells, B-cell-depleted T cells, or PBMCs; the material itself was cDNA or gDNA.

The authors' processing: Reference gene primer amplification gave estimated nucleated cell counts. Sequenced by immunoSEQ multiplex PCR; TCRdb stores in-frame clones only, minus some. For V, J and clone size, that table is used; D and trimming come from the DNA. The repertoire includes about 130,000 clones, more than 60% of them detected once, and 1.5% to 2% sits in the top ten. This clone was detected once. The length of the CDR3 is 15 residues. Germline V gene sequence: CDR1 SGHRS, CDR2 YFSETQ. The V gene lost 2 bases and the J gene lost 2 bases, with 13 bases spanning the gap. Sequenced: peripheral blood. The chain uses TRBV5-1 and TRBJ2-5; D is perhaps TRBD1 (5 bases). The clonotype was recovered from a woman in her seventies with acute or convalescent COVID-19. The CDR3 nucleotides read TGCGCCAGCAGCTTAAGACAGATTGGGCAAGAGACCCAGTACTTC. This translates into CASSLRQIGQETQYF.